Described below is a single T cell receptor (beta chain) sequence and its context. The germline V gene encodes CDR1 MNHNY and CDR2 SVGAGI (reference sequence). Trimming at V came to 2 bases and at J to 6 bases, leaving 3 bases not matched to a gene. The CDR3 loop spans 15 amino acids. The data belong to a study of beta chain features in type 1 diabetes. The whole isolated RNA underwent reverse transcription, so sequencing captured expressed TCRB transcripts. TCRdb's copy holds only in-frame clones and misses some; the assay was immunoSEQ multiplex PCR. This sample has 350,000 to 450,000 clones; around 16% occur once, and the top ten carry more than 0.015%. Each of the sorted populations had a purity greater than 95%.

This rearrangement joins TRBV6-6 to TRBJ2-7; 14 positions match TRBD2. Sequencing used naive CD4+ T cells from blood. The TCR originated in a woman aged 18-35 years in good health. The CDR3 DNA is TGTGCCAGCAGTTACGCAGGACTAGCGGGAGGCGAGCAGTACTTC. Amino acids: CASSYAGLAGGEQYF.